The 5 T cell receptor beta chains below come from one sample, sequenced in a study of OX40 agonist ivuxolimab in advanced cancers. Profiling relied on immunoSEQ multiplex PCR, and the TCRdb table lists in-frame clones only, not all of them. The sample contains some 74,000 clones, roughly nine tenths of which appear only once. Material: CD4+ or CD8+ T cells sorted from blood, obtained in a trial of the OX40 agonist ivuxolimab. The receptors were gathered from an adult with an advanced solid tumor such as melanoma, head and neck, liver or kidney cancer.

V and J are TRBV2 and TRBJ1-4; D uncertain. The CDR3 has 16 residues. Germline V gene sequence: CDR1 SNHLY, CDR2 FYNNEI. V lost 4 bases to trimming and J lost 0 bases, with 12 bases between them. CDR3 nucleotides: TGTGCCAGCAGTGTAATGCACCAAACAACTAATGAAAAACTGTTTTTT. Protein: CASSVMHQTTNEKLFF.

The chain recombines TRBV28 with TRBJ1-2; tentatively, D is TRBD1 (5 bases). The CDR3 runs to 12 residues. V dropped 9 bases and J dropped 7 bases, with 15 bases sitting between them. Germline V gene data show CDR1 as MDHEN and CDR2 as SYDVKM. Here the CDR3 reads CASRVGVSGYTF. DNA for the CDR3: TGTGCCAGTAGGGTGGGGGTATCTGGCTACACCTTC.

This clone was observed a single time. This sequence joins TRBV4-1 and TRBJ1-4; D unclear. This CDR3 has 15 amino acids. Germline-derived CDR1 and CDR2 are MGHRA and YSYEKL. The V end lost 4 bases, the J end lost 1 base, and 10 bases lay between the germline ends. The DNA for the CDR3 is TGCGCCAGCAGCCCCCTGAGCCTAACTAATGAAAAACTGTTTTTT. This gives the protein CASSPLSLTNEKLFF.

This chain links TRBV10-3 with TRBJ1-1; possibly TRBD1 for D (5 bases). V was clipped by 6 bases and J by 0 bases, with 14 bases between them. The CDR3 contains 15 residues. Looked up from germline, CDR1 is ENHRY and CDR2 is SYGVKD. The CDR3 sequence: CAISPARGLNTEAFF. CDR3 DNA: TGTGCCATCAGCCCCGCCCGGGGGTTGAACACTGAAGCTTTCTTT.

The chain carries TRBV15 and TRBJ1-5; maybe TRBD1 (5 bases). Germline V CDR1 and CDR2: LNHNV, YYDKDF (reference sequence). The length of the CDR3 is 13 residues. Trimming pared 0 bases from V and 6 bases from J, leaving 6 bases between. DNA for the CDR3: TGTGCCACCAGCAGAGATCAGGGTCAGCCCCAGCATTTT. Residues: CATSRDQGQPQHF.